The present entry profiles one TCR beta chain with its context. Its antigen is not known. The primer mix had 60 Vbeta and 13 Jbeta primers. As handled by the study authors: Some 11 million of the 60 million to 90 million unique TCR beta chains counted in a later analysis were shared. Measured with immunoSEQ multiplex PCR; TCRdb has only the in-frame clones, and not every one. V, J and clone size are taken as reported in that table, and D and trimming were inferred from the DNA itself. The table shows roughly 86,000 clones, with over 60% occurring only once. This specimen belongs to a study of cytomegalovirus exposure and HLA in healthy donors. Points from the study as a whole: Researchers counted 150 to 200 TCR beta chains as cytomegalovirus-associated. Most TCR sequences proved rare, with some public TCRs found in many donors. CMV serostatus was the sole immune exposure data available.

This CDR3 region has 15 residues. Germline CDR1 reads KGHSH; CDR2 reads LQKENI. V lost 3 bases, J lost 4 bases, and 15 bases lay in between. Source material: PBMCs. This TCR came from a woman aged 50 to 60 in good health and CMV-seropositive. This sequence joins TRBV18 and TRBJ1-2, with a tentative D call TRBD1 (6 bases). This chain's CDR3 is CASSPYREQAYGYTF. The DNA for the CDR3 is TGTGCCAGCTCACCCTACAGGGAACAGGCCTATGGCTACACCTTC.